A single sample is the source of the 16 T cell receptor beta chains below, sequenced in a study of blood T cell repertoires in COVID-19. Sequencing used immunoSEQ multiplex PCR; TCRdb keeps in-frame clones, though not all of them. The sample records approximately 90,000 clones, around 90% being singletons. The sequencing input was peripheral blood. These receptors originate from a man in his sixties with COVID-19, enrolled during active disease.

This sequence joins TRBV6-5 and TRBJ2-1, with TRBD2 matching 9 bases. This CDR3 has 13 amino acids. The V and J ends lost 8 bases and 7 bases, in that order; junction bases with no gene match: 6. Germline lookup yields CDR1 MNHEY and CDR2 SVGAGI. Here the CDR3 DNA reads TGTGCCAGCTCGGCTAGCGGGACAAATGAGCAGTTCTTC. It translates to CASSASGTNEQFF.

V is TRBV11-1 and J is TRBJ2-3; D not certain. Germline V gene sequence: CDR1 SGHAT, CDR2 FQDESV (reference sequence). The CDR3 is made up of 12 amino acids. Trimming took off 1 base at V and 5 bases at J, with 4 bases between the two ends. The CDR3 sequence: CASSLVGDTQYF. DNA for the CDR3: TGTGCCAGCAGCTTAGTCGGAGATACGCAGTATTTT.

Note on this clone: Other DNA sequences in this specimen translate into the identical CDR3. The genes are TRBV7-2 and TRBJ2-1; D ambiguous. The CDR3 is 15 residues long. Trimming removed 0 bases from V and 3 bases from J, with 9 bases in between. Germline V gene sequence: CDR1 SGHTA, CDR2 FQGNSA. CDR3: CASSLAGRSYNEQFF. CDR3 in DNA: TGTGCCAGCAGCTTAGCGGGCCGAAGCTACAATGAGCAGTTCTTC.

This chain uses TRBV20-1 with TRBJ2-1; D is undetermined. From germline, CDR1 is DFQATT and CDR2 SNEGSKA (reference sequence). The V end was cut by 3 bases, the J end by 0 bases, with 9 bases between. The CDR3 extends over 14 amino acids. The CDR3 DNA sequence: TGCAGTGCTAGTGCCGCGAGCTCCTACAATGAGCAGTTCTTC. Translated: CSASAASSYNEQFF.

The rearrangement uses TRBV18 and TRBJ2-1, with D maybe TRBD1 (8 bases). The CDR3 runs 18 residues. V was trimmed by 6 bases and J by 6 bases, leaving 27 bases between them. In germline, CDR1 is KGHSH, CDR2 LQKENI. The CDR3: CASSPTGGEATSANEQFF. CDR3 DNA sequence: TGTGCCAGCTCGCCCACAGGGGGAGAAGCTACTAGCGCCAATGAGCAGTTCTTC.

This chain connects TRBV28 to TRBJ1-1; D perhaps matches TRBD1 (5 bases). V shed 6 bases and J shed 4 bases, with 15 bases lying between them. CDR1 is MDHEN and CDR2 is SYDVKM in the germline V gene. The CDR3 totals 14 residues. The CDR3 DNA follows: TGTGCCAGCAGCACAGCCCGGAGGGGCACTGAAGCTTTCTTT. Its translation is CASSTARRGTEAFF.

This chain links TRBV11-2 with TRBJ2-2; 8 bases fit TRBD1. The junction had 4 bases not matched to a gene; V was cut back by 4 bases and J by 3 bases. The CDR3 is made up of 15 amino acids. Germline CDR1 SGHAT, CDR2 FQNNGV. CDR3: CASSSVTGDTGELFF. The CDR3 DNA reads as TGTGCCAGCAGCTCCGTGACAGGGGACACCGGGGAGCTGTTTTTT.

The chain uses TRBV6-5 and TRBJ2-1; D may be TRBD1 (6 bases). The CDR3 loop spans 16 amino acids. Trimming left V 1 base short and J 0 bases short, with 10 bases between. The germline gives CDR1 MNHEY, CDR2 SVGAGI. The CDR3 coding sequence is TGTGCCAGCAGTTACTGGACAGCGAGCTCCTACAATGAGCAGTTCTTC. This codes for CASSYWTASSYNEQFF.

This chain uses TRBV19 with TRBJ1-1; 8 bases are a match to TRBD1. The CDR3 runs to 13 residues. Germline V gene lookup returns CDR1 LNHDA and CDR2 SQIVND (reference sequence). Trimming removed 10 bases from V and 4 bases from J; junction bases left unmatched: 8. CDR3 amino acids: CATRPTGGTEAFF. In nucleotides, the CDR3 is TGTGCCACCCGACCCACAGGGGGCACTGAAGCTTTCTTT.

The chain couples TRBV10-3 to TRBJ2-3; D is undetermined. The CDR3 consists of 14 residues. V lost 7 bases to trimming and J lost 0 bases, with 11 bases between them. The V gene's germline CDR1 is ENHRY and CDR2 SYGVKD. The CDR3 loop reads CAIKAGPSTDTQYF. CDR3 nucleotides: TGTGCCATCAAGGCAGGCCCTAGCACAGATACGCAGTATTTT.

This chain connects TRBV30 to TRBJ2-1, with 8 bases aligning to TRBD2. The CDR3 has 15 residues. With V trimmed by 3 bases and J by 9 bases, 13 bases remained unmatched. Per the germline V gene, CDR1 is GTSNPN and CDR2 is SVGIG (reference sequence). The CDR3 loop is CAWRTSTGGPGEQFF. CDR3 DNA sequence: TGTGCCTGGAGAACCTCAACGGGAGGGCCCGGTGAGCAGTTCTTC.

The V and J genes are TRBV27 and TRBJ2-1, with TRBD1 identical over 7 bases. V dropped 10 bases and J dropped 7; count of bases not matched to a gene: 13. The CDR3 covers 14 residues. Looked up from germline, CDR1 is MNHEY and CDR2 is SMNVEV (reference sequence). In DNA, the CDR3 is TGTGCCACCCGGGGCCCACAGGGGTGGAATGAGCAGTTCTTC. Translation: CATRGPQGWNEQFF.

V and J are TRBV6-2 or TRBV6-3 and TRBJ2-7, with D possibly matching TRBD2 (5 bases). The V gene lost 5 bases and the J gene lost 3 bases, with 11 bases spanning the gap. The CDR3 spans 13 residues. Germline-derived CDR1 and CDR2 are MNHEY and SVGEGT. The CDR3 reads CASSGLGFYEQYF. CDR3 DNA sequence: TGTGCCAGCAGTGGACTCGGTTTCTACGAGCAGTACTTC.

This sequence joins TRBV11-3 and TRBJ1-1; 10 bases agree with TRBD1. The CDR3 is 16 amino acids. Losses at the gene ends were 3 bases for V and 6 bases for J; bases not matched to a gene: 10. Per germline, CDR1 SGHNT and CDR2 YENEEA. CDR3 in amino acids: CASSLGDRGMAPEAFF. The CDR3, as DNA: TGTGCCAGCAGCTTGGGGGACAGGGGTATGGCCCCTGAAGCTTTCTTT.

This chain's CDR3 is CASSLYGENTEAFF. CDR3 nucleotide sequence: TGTGCCAGCAGCTTATACGGGGAAAACACTGAAGCTTTCTTT. The rearrangement links TRBV5-6 to TRBJ1-1; D is unresolved. This CDR3 is 14 amino acids long. The V end was cut by 2 bases, the J end by 2 bases, with 10 bases between. Germline CDR1 and CDR2: SGHDT and YYEEEE.

The rearrangement links TRBV4-1 to TRBJ2-1; 7 nucleotides agree with TRBD2. CDR1 and CDR2 from the germline V gene are MGHRA and YSYEKL. CDR3 length: 16 amino acids. Germline trimming cut 1 base from V and 8 bases from J; bases unmatched to any gene: 11. CDR3 protein: CASSQGRLASQDEQFF. The CDR3 DNA is TGCGCCAGCAGCCAAGGGAGACTAGCTTCACAGGATGAGCAGTTCTTC.